This T cell receptor beta chain was documented in a study of cytomegalovirus exposure and HLA in healthy donors (dated by TCRdb to 2016 to 2017). Notes on the research overall: According to an earlier analysis of 587 of the donors, some 180 million T cells yielded over 90 million unique TCR beta sequences and approximately 300 Gb of sequence data. Typing coverage varied by locus: roughly 620-630 donors for A, B, C, DRB1 and DQB1; 500 to 550 for DQA1; approximately 610 for DPA1; some 470 for DPB1. The aim of the study was to test whether cataloging public T cell receptors could identify signatures of past pathogen exposure. Among the approximately 400 genotyped donors, roughly 80% belonged to the genetic ancestry cluster associated with self-reported Caucasian donors. All discovery cohort repertoires had been generated on a single sequencing platform. Because of strong linkage in the cohort, roughly five DR-DQ haplotypes were treated as single units for association and clustering. Across approximately 400 genotyped donors of the cohort, an average of about 240,000 unique TCR beta nucleotide sequences per donor were sequenced, and 15% to 20% of those sequences were non-productive. Donor age, sex, ethnicity and CMV serostatus were collected together with the repertoire data. In a later genetic analysis, genome-wide SNP genotypes for about three fifths of the 666 donors were used, and that subset was treated as a discovery cohort. Besides the first cohort of roughly 660 subjects, a separate validation cohort made up of some 110 different subjects was used. To decide whether each TCR beta V gene segment behaved as functional or pseudogenic, an earlier analysis of approximately 590 of the donors relied on high-throughput TCR beta sequencing. The T cell repertoires of some 670 subjects were profiled by immunosequencing and related to cytomegalovirus serostatus. A later analysis re-analyzed previously published TCR beta repertoires from roughly 600 donors and added high-resolution HLA genotyping to study TCR occurrence patterns. The later analysis used no new phenotypic data to find candidate immune exposures, relying instead on TCR beta sequences and their occurrence across donors. High-throughput TCR immunosequencing, statistical association of individual TCRs with disease status, and machine learning were combined to predict cytomegalovirus infection status. An early release covering just under 650 HLA-typed donors comprised approximately 290 gigabases of sequencing data and approximately 80 million unique TCR sequences. Both class I and class II loci were covered by HLA typing, at four-digit resolution.

The V and J ends are trimmed by 4 bases and 1 base, leaving 9 bases between them. From a lookup of the germline V gene, CDR1 and CDR2 are MRHNA and SNTAGT. Measured from the cysteine to the phenylalanine, the CDR3 is 14 residues long. Only the CDR3 DNA is retained, 42 bases long and in frame from the first base. The library came from the immunoSEQ multiplex PCR assay. A mixture of 60 forward primers for TCR Vbeta segments and 13 reverse primers for TCR Jbeta segments was used in the multiplex PCR. The CDR3 region of rearranged TCR beta genes was amplified from genomic DNA by a multiplex PCR assay. The amplified TCR beta libraries were sequenced on the Illumina HiSeq System as 87-base-pair reads. Regarding the original processing steps: A later analysis counted about 82 million unique TCR beta chains across the 690 or so repertoires, and some 11 million of these chains were shared by at least two donors. Raw reads were error-corrected and collapsed into unique sequences with a nearest-neighbor algorithm that merged closely related sequences to remove PCR and sequencing errors. Alignment of CDR3 sequences to IMGT reference sequences was used to assign V, D and J gene segments. For a sequence to be retained, a match of at least six nucleotides was required to both a V gene segment and a J gene segment. A rearrangement was called productive if the CDR3 had no stop codons and remained in frame with V and J, and every other rearrangement was called non-productive. CDR3 was defined by IMGT convention, running from the second conserved V-encoded cysteine to the conserved J-encoded phenylalanine. The earlier analysis of some 600 of the donors excluded sequences that lacked an unambiguous match to a single V gene segment. An earlier analysis of 450 to 650 of the donors called V segments functional above 56.7% productive rearrangements and segregating when the between-donor standard deviation exceeded 5%. To diagnose cytomegalovirus status from the catalog of TCR beta chain sequences, a statistical classification framework was built. A later analysis assigned V and J genes by comparing TCR nucleotide sequences with IMGT/GENE-DB human TR gene sequences. Using the TCRdist pipeline, a later analysis assigned CDR3 sequences along with most-parsimonious VDJ recombination scenarios. In a later analysis, each TCR beta chain was defined by its CDR3 amino acid sequence together with its V-gene family, and reads without a unique V-gene family were excluded. In a later analysis, 450 to 600 highly shared, low-generation-probability nucleotide sequences were removed to address suspected cross-contamination and a sequencing artifact. In a later analysis, a clonal expansion index for each public chain was calculated from normalized within-repertoire ranks of inferred template counts. In a later analysis, generation probabilities were computed using a VDJ recombination model fitted to out-of-frame rearrangements, and the results were checked against IGoR. Hypergeometric tests were used in a later analysis to score TCR-TCR, TCR-HLA and TCR-CMV co-occurrence, with a repertoire-size bias correction applied to the TCR pairs. A later analysis estimated false discovery rates by permuting HLA or CMV assignments 20 times. In a later analysis, co-occurring TCRs were grouped with DBSCAN, and TCRdist sequence similarity was added when clustering was performed within HLA-allele-positive subsets. Repertoires with fewer than 30,000 or more than 120,000 public chains, plus five repertoires with anomalous nucleotide sharing, were excluded from co-occurrence clustering. Entries here come from immuneACCESS through TCRdb and include only in-frame sequences with V and J called. Some clones fail to appear in such tables; in the studies checked, an unresolved V gene covers under half of the shortfall, and the cause of the remainder is unknown. V and J calls and clone size follow that table, whereas D and trimming were derived from the DNA. This sample's table contains 150,000 to 200,000 clones. Together, the top ten hold about 0.81% of the sample.

In regard to this clone: Its antigen has not been determined.

Summary of the overall study and its limitations: A later genetic analysis associated a missense DCLRE1C variant with V-gene and J-gene trimming of TCR beta chains, and an independent cohort replicated the association. The authors suggested that the approach could potentially be generalized to other disease states and immunological phenotypes. The cohort was sequenced for TCR beta chains only, and without alpha or paired-chain data the features that could be detected were limited. A later analysis associated some 17,000 TCR beta sequences with specific HLA alleles at a false discovery rate of 0.05. A cluster of highly shared sequence variants was judged likely to represent a technical artifact of the sequencing pipeline. A later genetic analysis reported fewer N-insertions in productive TCRs among donors in an Asian-associated ancestry cluster than the roughly 670-donor mean. A further reported finding was that TCR beta sequences accurately predicted the HLA-A and HLA-B alleles for most subjects in the first cohort. In both the original and validation cohorts, the classifier was reported to diagnose cytomegalovirus status with high specificity and sensitivity. The 87-base-pair reads could not distinguish some IMGT-functional V segments, including TRBV6-2 and TRBV6-3, so those segments were excluded. In an earlier analysis of some 500 of the donors, most TCR beta V segments were observed in productive rearrangements about 90% or about 30% of the time, broadly matching IMGT annotations. Because counts were too low, about 15 rarely observed V segments, including chromosome 9 orphons, were left out of the earlier analysis of a few hundred of the donors. Sequencing depth was assumed to be roughly uniform across donors in the presence/absence analyses, though that assumption may not hold. Linkage disequilibrium might explain the correlated functional status among segregating V segments, but an unknown experimental factor could not be excluded. For the cohort, immune exposure information was limited to CMV serostatus. In a later analysis, HLA-associated TCR beta chains were found to be more clonally expanded and to have lower generation probabilities than equally common non-associated chains. A later analysis reported that several top co-occurrence clusters appeared linked to parvovirus B19, influenza, CMV and Epstein-Barr virus. Because some donors lacked HLA typing at each locus, the association tests relied only on the typed subset. A later analysis found that TCR association rates varied across HLA loci, with DRB1 alleles showing the most associated TCRs and HLA-C alleles the fewest. Most TCR sequences were seen in very few donors, while some public TCRs were found in many individuals. Most CMV-associated TCR beta chains appeared to be HLA-restricted in a later analysis, and the HLA associations seemed to be driven largely by CMV exposure. Assigning TCR associations to individual alleles was difficult when HLA alleles, especially DR and DQ, strongly co-occurred. In vitro tests confirmed that a few of the cytomegalovirus-associated TCR beta chains recognize cytomegalovirus antigens. A total of about 180 TCR beta chains were listed by the study as associated with cytomegalovirus.

The cohort was made up of 500 to 800 healthy bone marrow donors. Cohort members were all nominally healthy when sampled, although unrecorded immune exposures were likely present. The donor tested CMV seropositive and was one of the 289 seropositive cohort members. Every donor gave a peripheral blood sample, and the peripheral blood mononuclear cells from that sample were used for TCR beta sequencing. Genomic DNA extraction from the blood cell samples was performed with the Qiagen DNeasy Blood Extraction Kit. The sample was PBMCs. The chain is made from TRBV6-4 and TRBJ2-3; too little of a D gene remains to name it. The source of this sequence is a young woman in good health and CMV-seropositive. The CDR3 reads CASSGIAGTDTQYF. The nucleotide sequence is TGTGCCAGCAGTGGGATTGCGGGCACAGATACGCAGTATTTT.